This TCR beta chain was identified in a study of T cell responses to AZD1222 COVID-19 vaccine. A remark on this clone: Its target is unknown.

Study conclusions and caveats: Baseline seropositivity occurred in only a handful of AZD1222 recipients. Donors were largely white British and mainly female; clonal diversity was possibly underestimated. Samples come after the peak T cell response, not at day 14. Targets within unmutated variant regions were reportedly found for nearly half of spike-specific TCRs.

Trimming cost V 3 bases and J 8 bases, with 14 bases left between them. The CDR3 totals 14 residues. Germline-derived CDR1 and CDR2 are SGHNT and YENEEA. The assay was immunoSEQ multiplex PCR, and TCRdb's table has in-frame clones only and misses some. The repertoire holds under 110,000 clones, with about 87% as singletons. This TCR was sampled from an adult who received the AZD1222 COVID-19 vaccine. The chain couples TRBV11-3 to TRBJ2-1, with D perhaps given as TRBD1 or TRBD2 (6 bases each). Material: peripheral blood, obtained 28 days after the second AZD1222 dose. The CDR3 sequence: CASSLRDIGDEQFF. CDR3 nucleotide sequence: TGTGCCAGCAGCTTGCGGGACATTGGAGATGAGCAGTTCTTC.